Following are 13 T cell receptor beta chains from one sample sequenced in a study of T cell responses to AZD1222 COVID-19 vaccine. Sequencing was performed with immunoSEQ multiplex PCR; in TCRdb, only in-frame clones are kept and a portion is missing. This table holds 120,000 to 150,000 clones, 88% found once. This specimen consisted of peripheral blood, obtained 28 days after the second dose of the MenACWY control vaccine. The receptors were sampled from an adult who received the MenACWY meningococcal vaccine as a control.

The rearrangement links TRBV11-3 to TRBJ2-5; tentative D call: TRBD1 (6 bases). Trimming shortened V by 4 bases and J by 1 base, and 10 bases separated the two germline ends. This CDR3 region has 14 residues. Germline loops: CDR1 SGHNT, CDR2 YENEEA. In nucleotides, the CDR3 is TGTGCCAGCAGCTGGACGGACAGCCAAGAGACCCAGTACTTC. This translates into CASSWTDSQETQYF.

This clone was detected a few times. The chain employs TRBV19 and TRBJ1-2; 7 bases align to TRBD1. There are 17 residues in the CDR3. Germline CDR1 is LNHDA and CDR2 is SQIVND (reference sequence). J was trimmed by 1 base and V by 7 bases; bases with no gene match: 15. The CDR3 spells CASTSSHRGSVNYGYTF. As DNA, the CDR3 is TGTGCCAGTACTTCTTCCCACAGGGGAAGTGTTAACTATGGCTACACCTTC.

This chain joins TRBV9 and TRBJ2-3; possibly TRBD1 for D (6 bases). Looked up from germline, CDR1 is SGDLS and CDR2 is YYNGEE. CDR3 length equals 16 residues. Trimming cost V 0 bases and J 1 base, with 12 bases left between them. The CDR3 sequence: CASSVAMDRGTDTQYF. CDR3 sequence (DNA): TGTGCCAGCAGCGTAGCCATGGACAGAGGCACAGATACGCAGTATTTT.

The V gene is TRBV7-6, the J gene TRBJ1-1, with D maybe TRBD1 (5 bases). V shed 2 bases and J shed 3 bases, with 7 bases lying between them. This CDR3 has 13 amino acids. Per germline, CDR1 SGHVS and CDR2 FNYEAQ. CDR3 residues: CASSLMGDTEAFF. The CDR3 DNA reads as TGTGCCAGCAGCTTAATGGGGGACACTGAAGCTTTCTTT.

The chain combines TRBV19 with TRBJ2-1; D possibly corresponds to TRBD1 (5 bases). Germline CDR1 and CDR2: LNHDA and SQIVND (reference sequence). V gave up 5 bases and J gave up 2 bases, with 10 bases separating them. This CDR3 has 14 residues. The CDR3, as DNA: TGTGCCAGTAGTCCCGACAGTACCTACAATGAGCAGTTCTTC. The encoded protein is CASSPDSTYNEQFF.

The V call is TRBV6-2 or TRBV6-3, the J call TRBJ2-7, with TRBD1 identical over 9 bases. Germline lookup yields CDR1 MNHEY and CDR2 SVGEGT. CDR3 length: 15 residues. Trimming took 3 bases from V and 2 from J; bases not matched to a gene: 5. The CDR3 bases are TGTGCCAGCAGTTATCGGAGACAGGGGGCCTACGAGCAGTACTTC. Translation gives CASSYRRQGAYEQYF.

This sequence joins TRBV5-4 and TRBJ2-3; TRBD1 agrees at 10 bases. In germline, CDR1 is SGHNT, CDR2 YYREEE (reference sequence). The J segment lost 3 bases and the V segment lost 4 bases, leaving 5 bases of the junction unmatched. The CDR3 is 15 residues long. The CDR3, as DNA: TGTGCCAGCAGCCCGCGGGGACAGGGGACAGATACGCAGTATTTT. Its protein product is CASSPRGQGTDTQYF.

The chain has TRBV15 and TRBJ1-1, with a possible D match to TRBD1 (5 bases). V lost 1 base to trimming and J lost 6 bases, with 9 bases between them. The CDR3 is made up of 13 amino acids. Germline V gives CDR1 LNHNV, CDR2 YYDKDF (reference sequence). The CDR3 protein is CATSRGRDPEAFF. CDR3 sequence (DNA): TGTGCCACCAGCAGAGGCAGGGACCCTGAAGCTTTCTTT.

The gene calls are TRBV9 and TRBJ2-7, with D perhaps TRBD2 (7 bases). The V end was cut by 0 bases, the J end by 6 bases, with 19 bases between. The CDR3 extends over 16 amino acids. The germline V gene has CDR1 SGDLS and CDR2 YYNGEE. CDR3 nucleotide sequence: TGTGCCAGCAGCGTAGGCTCCGGGGGGCCCCTAGGCGAGCAGTACTTC. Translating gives CASSVGSGGPLGEQYF. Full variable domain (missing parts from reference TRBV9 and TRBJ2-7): DSGVTQTPKHLITATGQRVTLRCSPRSGDLSVYWYQQSLDQGLQFLIQYYNGEERAKGNILERFSAQQFPDLHSELNLSSLELGDSALYFCASSVGSGGPLGEQYFGPGTRLTVT.

The CDR3 spells CASSYSTLGETQYF. CDR3 in DNA: TGTGCCAGCAGTTACTCGACGTTGGGAGAGACCCAGTACTTC. The chain couples TRBV6-2 or TRBV6-3 to TRBJ2-5; D uncertain. CDR3 length equals 14 residues. CDR1 is MNHEY, CDR2 SVGEGT, per germline. The V and J ends lost 0 bases and 4 bases respectively, with 9 bases between them.

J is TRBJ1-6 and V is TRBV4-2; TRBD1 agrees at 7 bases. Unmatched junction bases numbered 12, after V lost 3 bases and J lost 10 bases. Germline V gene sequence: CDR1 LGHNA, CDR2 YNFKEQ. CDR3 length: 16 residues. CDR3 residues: CASSHFDRDYGSPLHF. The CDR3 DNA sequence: TGTGCCAGCAGCCATTTCGACAGGGACTACGGGTCACCCCTCCACTTT.

The CDR3 here is CASSQNGQGNTEAFF. The CDR3 region has the DNA TGTGCCAGCTCTCAAAATGGACAGGGTAACACTGAAGCTTTCTTT. The gene calls are TRBV18 and TRBJ1-1; TRBD1 aligns across 8 bases. The CDR3 contains 15 residues. V shed 6 bases and J 2 bases; nucleotides not matched to a gene: 8. Germline V gene sequence: CDR1 KGHSH, CDR2 LQKENI.

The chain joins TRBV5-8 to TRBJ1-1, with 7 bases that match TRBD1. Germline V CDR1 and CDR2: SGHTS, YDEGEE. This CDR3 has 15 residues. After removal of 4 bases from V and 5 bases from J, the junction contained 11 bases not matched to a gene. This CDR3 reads CASSDGTARRTEAFF. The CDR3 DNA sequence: TGTGCCAGCAGCGACGGGACAGCTCGTAGGACTGAAGCTTTCTTT.